This T cell receptor beta chain was profiled in a study of T cell changes during pregnancy in multiple sclerosis. Assay: immunoSEQ multiplex PCR; the TCRdb copy retains only in-frame clones and omits some. The table records roughly 50,000 clones, approximately 92% of them present only once. V lost 3 bases and J 4 bases, leaving 14 bases between the germline ends. The V gene's germline CDR1 is ENHRY and CDR2 SYGVKD. The CDR3 is made up of 15 amino acids. Sequenced material: CD4+ T cells from peripheral blood mononuclear cells, taken in the third trimester of pregnancy. V is TRBV10-3 and J is TRBJ2-3; possible D gene TRBD1, 5 bases. This receptor was obtained from a female donor with multiple sclerosis, enrolled in a pregnancy study. For the CDR3, the DNA is TGTGCCATCAGTGAAAGGAACAGGAATGCAGATACGCAGTATTTT. Its translation: CAISERNRNADTQYF.